The next 25 T cell receptor beta chains were all read from a single sample in a study of T cells in Graves' hyperthyroidism and ophthalmopathy. The source material, RNA transcripts, was used to amplify TCR beta CDR3 regions. The HTBI primer set drove a first-round RT-PCR of the TCR CDR3. TCRdb called the multiplex PCR reads again in MiXCR, with one record for every CDR3 protein. The sample has about 540,000 distinct CDR3 sequences, 40% to 55% seen once. Sequenced material: peripheral blood or thyroid tissue (not recorded which). These receptors were obtained from a woman between 18 and 30 years old with Graves' hyperthyroidism.

The genes are TRBV20-1 and TRBJ2-6, with TRBD1 matching over 7 bases. The junction had 1 base not matched to a gene; V was cut back by 4 bases and J by 4 bases. CDR1 and CDR2 from the germline V gene are DFQATT and SNEGSKA (reference sequence). The CDR3 is made up of 13 amino acids. CDR3 nucleotides: TGCAGTGCTATGGGACAGGGGGCCAACGTCCTGACTTTC. It codes for CSAMGQGANVLTF.

V usage is TRBV9 and J usage is TRBJ1-4; D gene ambiguous. Germline CDR1 SGDLS, CDR2 YYNGEE. Trimming took off 4 bases at V and 6 bases at J, with 19 bases between the two ends. The CDR3 spans 16 residues. The CDR3 DNA reads TGTGCCAGCAGCTTAGCTCCCCGGACGGACTATGAAAAACTGTTTTTT. Its protein is CASSLAPRTDYEKLFF.

The chain employs TRBV15 and TRBJ2-2; 7 bases are shared with TRBD1. The trim removed 4 bases at V and 1 base at J, leaving 6 bases unmatched. Looked up from germline, CDR1 is LNHNV and CDR2 is YYDKDF (reference sequence). The CDR3 is 16 residues long. CDR3 DNA sequence: TGTGCCACCAGCACCTCCGGGACAGTGAACACCGGGGAGCTGTTTTTT. Amino acid sequence: CATSTSGTVNTGELFF.

Written as DNA, the CDR3 is TGTGCCAGCAGCTTGGGACTAGCGGAGGGGGAGCAGTACTTC. This sequence encodes CASSLGLAEGEQYF. The chain links TRBV7-9 to TRBJ2-7; 11 bases map to TRBD2. Germline V gene data show CDR1 as SEHNR and CDR2 as FQNEAQ (reference sequence). The CDR3 consists of 14 residues. Unmatched junction bases numbered 5, after V lost 3 bases and J lost 7 bases.

Worth noting for this clonotype: An end of the junction does not agree with germline; a read error may underlie this. The chain recombines TRBV10-3 with TRBJ2-7, with 10 bases lining up with TRBD2. The CDR3 consists of 14 residues. From germline, CDR1 is ENHRY and CDR2 SYGVKD. CDR3 nucleotide sequence: TGTGCCAGCAGTTACGGGACTAGCGTCTACGAGCAGTACTTC. Its translation: CASSYGTSVYEQYF.

This clonotype was observed once. CDR3 in DNA: TGCAGCGTTTCGGCGGGAGTGGGCAAGAACACTGAAGCTTTCTTT. Translated: CSVSAGVGKNTEAFF. J is TRBJ1-1 and V is TRBV29-1; D gene uncertain. From germline, CDR1 is SQVTM and CDR2 ANQGSEA. There are 15 residues in the CDR3. V lost 5 bases to trimming and J lost 1 base, with 17 bases between them. The full variable domain, with the rest looked up from reference TRBV29-1 and TRBJ1-1, is SAVISQKPSRDICQRGTSLTIQCQVDSQVTMMFWYRQQPGQSLTLIATANQGSEATYESGFVIDKFPISRPNLTFSTLTVSNMSPEDSSIYLCSVSAGVGKNTEAFFGQGTRLTVV.

As to this clonotype: Here the CDR3 omits its conserved ending phenylalanine or tryptophan, so a read error is the likely source. The chain links TRBV30 to TRBJ1-5, with unresolved D. Looked up from germline, CDR1 is GTSNPN and CDR2 is SVGIG (reference sequence). The CDR3 has 14 amino acids. V shed 0 bases and J shed 2 bases, with 8 bases lying between them. The CDR3 here is CAWSVRGRNQPQHC. CDR3 nucleotide sequence: TGTGCCTGGAGTGTCCGAGGCCGCAATCAGCCCCAGCATTGT.

This sequence joins TRBV7-9 and TRBJ1-2, with D perhaps matching TRBD1 (5 bases). The germline V gene has CDR1 SEHNR and CDR2 FQNEAQ (reference sequence). The CDR3 contains 16 residues. Between the trimmed V and J ends, which lost 4 bases and 3 bases, there was a span of 18 bases. Here the CDR3 DNA reads TGTGCCAGCAGCTCAGTCCTTCTAGGGGTGCACTATGGCTACACCTTC. The encoded protein is CASSSVLLGVHYGYTF.

The J gene is TRBJ2-2, the V gene TRBV24-1, with D maybe TRBD2 (6 bases). The CDR3 contains 15 residues. Germline V CDR1 and CDR2: KGHDR, SFDVKD. The V gene lost 9 bases and the J gene lost 4 bases, with 17 bases spanning the gap. CDR3: CATGGARGITGELFF. The CDR3 DNA is TGTGCCACCGGTGGGGCGCGGGGAATCACCGGGGAGCTGTTTTTT.

This clonotype was observed a few times. The CDR3 reads CASSLGRQGLNQETQYF. The CDR3, as DNA: TGTGCCAGCAGCTTAGGCCGGCAGGGCTTAAACCAAGAGACCCAGTACTTC. The genes are TRBV7-2 and TRBJ2-5, with D possibly TRBD1 on 5 matching bases. V lost 1 base and J 0 bases, leaving 15 bases between the germline ends. CDR3 size: 17 residues. Germline V lookup: CDR1 SGHTA, CDR2 FQGNSA.

The chain employs TRBV29-1 and TRBJ1-4, with 10 positions matching TRBD1. The germline V gene has CDR1 SQVTM and CDR2 ANQGSEA. The CDR3 runs to 12 residues. J was trimmed by 7 bases and V by 7 bases; bases with no gene match: 3. CDR3 coding DNA: TGCAGCGGCGGGACAGGGGTTGAAAAACTGTTTTTT. Translating gives CSGGTGVEKLFF.

The chain combines TRBV11-1 with TRBJ1-4; weak D call: TRBD1 (5 bases). Germline CDR1 is SGHAT and CDR2 is FQDESV (reference sequence). The CDR3 is 16 amino acids. V was pared by 1 base and J by 4 bases, with 13 bases between. The CDR3, as DNA: TGTGCCAGCAGCTTAGGGGGCGCCTTAGATAATGAAAAACTGTTTTTT. Translating it yields CASSLGGALDNEKLFF.

V is TRBV19 and J is TRBJ1-5; D unclear. The V and J ends lost 1 base and 0 bases respectively, with 4 bases between them. CDR1 is LNHDA, CDR2 SQIVND, per germline (reference sequence). The CDR3 spans 14 residues. The CDR3, as DNA: TGTGCCAGTAGTATAGGGCTTAGCAATCAGCCCCAGCATTTT. It codes for CASSIGLSNQPQHF.

Many counts were recorded for this clonotype. The chain recombines TRBV6-6 with TRBJ1-5; D is uncertain. The CDR3 covers 12 residues. Trimming stripped 5 bases from V and 6 bases from J, with 8 bases between. Germline V CDR1 and CDR2: MNHNY, SVGAGI (reference sequence). CDR3 loop: CASSLPRQPQHF. DNA for the CDR3: TGTGCCAGCAGTCTACCCCGTCAGCCCCAGCATTTT.

The genes are TRBV7-8 and TRBJ2-7; the D gene is possibly TRBD2 (5 bases). V lost 5 bases and J 6 bases, leaving 17 bases between the germline ends. From germline, CDR1 is SGHVS and CDR2 FQNEAQ. CDR3 length: 14 residues. In DNA, the CDR3 is TGTGCCAGCAGCCAAGAGAGCGGATGGGGCGAGCAGTACTTC. Amino acids: CASSQESGWGEQYF. Complete variable domain (other parts from reference TRBV7-8 and TRBJ2-7): GAGVSQSPRYKVAKRGQDVALRCDPISGHVSLFWYQQALGQGPEFLTYFQNEAQLDKSGLPSDRFFAERPEGSVSTLKIQRTQQEDSAVYLCASSQESGWGEQYFGPGTRLTVT.

This clonotype was observed at least ten times. V gene TRBV29-1 combines with J gene TRBJ2-7; D gene ambiguous. CDR1 is SQVTM, CDR2 ANQGSEA, per germline. Trimming removed 7 bases at V and 2 bases at J, with 9 bases between. The CDR3 spans 11 residues. The CDR3 here is CSAEDTYEQYF. The CDR3 DNA follows: TGCAGCGCCGAAGATACCTACGAGCAGTACTTC.

At least ten counts were recorded for this clonotype. This rearrangement joins TRBV7-2 to TRBJ2-7, with a tentative D call TRBD2 (6 bases). The length of the CDR3 is 14 residues. With 4 bases removed from V and 3 bases from J, the gap between germline ends came to 13 bases. CDR1 is SGHTA and CDR2 is FQGNSA in the germline V gene. CDR3 sequence (DNA): TGTGCCAGCAGCTACCGGGACTTAAGCTACGAGCAGTACTTC. It yields the protein CASSYRDLSYEQYF.

V is TRBV10-3 and J is TRBJ2-7; D tentatively reads TRBD1 or TRBD2 (5 bases each). Trimming took off 8 bases at V and 0 bases at J, with 11 bases between the two ends. The CDR3 is made up of 13 amino acids. In germline, CDR1 is ENHRY, CDR2 SYGVKD. CDR3 DNA sequence: TGTGCCATCCGGGACCTCGGCTCCTACGAGCAGTACTTC. Translation: CAIRDLGSYEQYF.

This clonotype was seen a handful of times. The chain employs TRBV2 and TRBJ1-2; TRBD1 aligns across 7 bases. V gave up 6 bases and J gave up 2 bases; unmatched junction bases: 9. Germline CDR1 SNHLY, CDR2 FYNNEI. This CDR3 comprises 15 residues. CDR3 in amino acids: CASRARDSKNYGYTF. The DNA for the CDR3 is TGTGCCAGCAGAGCTCGGGACAGCAAAAACTATGGCTACACCTTC. Supplemented by reference TRBV2 and TRBJ1-2, the full variable domain reads EPEVTQTPSHQVTQMGQEVILRCVPISNHLYFYWYRQILGQKVEFLVSFYNNEISEKSEIFDDQFSVERPDGSNFTLKIRSTKLEDSAMYFCASRARDSKNYGYTFGSGTRLTVV.

This clonotype was counted only a few times. The chain combines TRBV7-3 with TRBJ1-3, with 7 positions matching TRBD1. Trimming at V came to 0 bases and at J to 6 bases, leaving 5 bases not matched to a gene. This CDR3 region has 15 residues. Germline CDR1 is SGHTA and CDR2 is FQGTGA. DNA for the CDR3: TGTGCCAGCAGCTTAACCGGCAGGGGGACAAACACCATATATTTT. Its translation is CASSLTGRGTNTIYF.

This chain connects TRBV29-1 to TRBJ1-1; 9 nucleotides agree with TRBD1. The V and J ends lost 7 bases and 3 bases, in that order; junction bases with no gene match: 12. The CDR3 spans 15 residues. In germline, CDR1 is SQVTM, CDR2 ANQGSEA. CDR3 amino acids: CSAAGTGLPDTEAFF. CDR3 DNA: TGCAGCGCAGCCGGGACAGGGTTGCCGGACACTGAAGCTTTCTTT.

This clonotype showed up just a few times. This sequence may be a read error, since a much larger clone differs from it by one base. J is TRBJ1-6 and V is TRBV10-3, with a possible D match to TRBD1 (5 bases). The CDR3 is 17 residues long. CDR1 ENHRY and CDR2 SYGVKD come from the germline V gene. Trimming stripped 3 bases from V and 7 bases from J, with 19 bases between. The CDR3 region has the DNA TGTGCCATCAGTGACTTTGGACACGGAGGGTTCAATTCACCCCTCCACTTT. It codes for CAISDFGHGGFNSPLHF.

This clonotype has a single count. The chain recombines TRBV9 with TRBJ1-2; 8 positions match TRBD1. This CDR3 spans 15 amino acids. Germline CDR1 SGDLS, CDR2 YYNGEE. V gave up 0 bases and J gave up 8 bases; unmatched junction bases: 9. The CDR3 sequence is CASSVENHSGGGYTF. CDR3 in DNA: TGTGCCAGCAGCGTAGAAAACCACTCAGGGGGCGGCTACACCTTC.

The rearrangement uses TRBV6-1 and TRBJ1-5; perhaps TRBD1 as D (6 bases). Germline lookup yields CDR1 MNHNS and CDR2 SASEGT. Deletions cut 8 bases from V and 5 bases from J, with 13 bases between. The CDR3 spans 13 residues. CDR3 region: CASRRGTYQPQHF. The CDR3 nucleotides are TGTGCCAGCCGACGTGGGACATATCAGCCCCAGCATTTT.

This clonotype was seen only a few times. V and J are TRBV7-9 and TRBJ2-7, with 7 positions matching TRBD2. After removal of 5 bases from V and 5 bases from J, the junction contained 3 bases not matched to a gene. This CDR3 is built from 12 residues. Germline values: CDR1 SEHNR, CDR2 FQNEAQ (reference sequence). The CDR3 DNA reads TGTGCCAGCAGCCCCCGGGGGGACGAGCAGTACTTC. It yields the protein CASSPRGDEQYF.